This T cell receptor beta chain was obtained from a study of T cell responses to AZD1222 COVID-19 vaccine. Assay: immunoSEQ multiplex PCR; the TCRdb copy retains only in-frame clones and omits some. The sample holds fewer than 150,000 clones, roughly 91% seen once. The V gene end was trimmed by 4 bases and the J gene end by 2 bases; junction bases not matched to a gene: 8. Germline V CDR1 and CDR2: KGHSH, LQKENI. The CDR3 is 16 residues long. V and J are TRBV18 and TRBJ2-5, with 9 bases matching TRBD2. The receptor's source is an adult in good health. The material sequenced was peripheral blood, taken on day 0 of AZD1222 vaccination. The CDR3 coding sequence is TGTGCCAGCTCACGGGATAGCGGGGGCCTACAAGAGACCCAGTACTTC. It codes for CASSRDSGGLQETQYF.